The 19 T cell receptor beta chains reported below all come from one sample, sequenced in a study of T-cell memory formation after mild COVID-19. A single record per CDR3 protein comes from TCRdb applying MiXCR to the 5' RACE reads. The sample holds more than 250,000 distinct CDR3 sequences; about 17% are singletons and the top ten take roughly 23%. The material sequenced was PBMCs or a T cell subset sorted from them (not recorded which). Every receptor here comes from a man younger than 35 who had mild COVID-19 (a few samples of this study predate the infection). Cell type and time point are not known.

This clonotype was recorded once. This chain joins TRBV9 and TRBJ2-5, with D possibly TRBD2 on 7 matching bases. This CDR3 comprises 14 residues. V gave up 3 bases and J gave up 5 bases, with 14 bases separating them. Germline values: CDR1 SGDLS, CDR2 YYNGEE. The CDR3 DNA reads TGTGCCAGCAGCGAGGGGGGGGTCGATGAGACCCAGTACTTC. Its translation: CASSEGGVDETQYF.

Only a few counts were recorded for this clonotype. The rearrangement links TRBV6-2 or TRBV6-3 to TRBJ2-4; D ambiguous. CDR1 and CDR2 from the germline V gene are MNHEY and SVGEGT. Trimming cost V 2 bases and J 0 bases, with 11 bases left between them. The CDR3 runs 16 residues. CDR3 residues: CASSYGLPQAKNIQYF. DNA for the CDR3: TGTGCCAGCAGTTACGGATTACCCCAAGCCAAAAACATTCAGTACTTC.

This clonotype has a handful of counts. The chain recombines TRBV4-3 with TRBJ2-1; D may be TRBD2 (5 bases). The V end was cut by 1 base, the J end by 10 bases, with 11 bases between. Germline V gene sequence: CDR1 LGHNA, CDR2 YSLEER. The CDR3 is 13 residues long. The CDR3 protein is CASSQGRGREQFF. The CDR3 bases are TGCGCCAGCAGCCAAGGCCGGGGTAGGGAGCAGTTCTTC.

This clonotype was observed at least ten times. The chain combines TRBV7-9 with TRBJ2-3, with D unclear. Trimming shortened V by 7 bases and J by 1 base, and 6 bases separated the two germline ends. The germline gives CDR1 SEHNR, CDR2 FQNEAQ (reference sequence). The CDR3 covers 12 residues. CDR3 DNA: TGTGCCAGCAAGAGCGGCACAGATACGCAGTATTTT. It codes for CASKSGTDTQYF.

V usage is TRBV6-5 and J usage is TRBJ2-7; D is ambiguous. The CDR3 contains 14 residues. Germline values: CDR1 MNHEY, CDR2 SVGAGI. The V end lost 5 bases, the J end lost 7 bases, and 18 bases lay between the germline ends. The DNA for the CDR3 is TGTGCCAGCAGTCCCGCGAGGCTCCTGGGAGAGCAGTACTTC. This sequence encodes CASSPARLLGEQYF.

This clonotype was found a few times. The rearrangement links TRBV12-3 or TRBV12-4 to TRBJ1-1; TRBD1 agrees at 8 bases. The ends lost 3 bases at V and 1 base at J; junction bases unmatched: 7. The CDR3 runs 16 residues. CDR3 residues: CASSFPPGQGNTEAFF. CDR3 nucleotides: TGTGCCAGCAGTTTTCCACCCGGACAGGGGAACACTGAAGCTTTCTTT.

This sequence joins TRBV29-1 and TRBJ1-5; weak D call: TRBD1 (6 bases). Per the germline V gene, CDR1 is SQVTM and CDR2 is ANQGSEA. The CDR3 has 14 residues. V was pared by 6 bases and J by 7 bases, with 19 bases between. CDR3 sequence reads: CSVRRQGKDQPQHF. CDR3 coding DNA: TGCAGCGTCCGTCGGCAGGGGAAGGACCAGCCCCAGCATTTT.

CDR3 amino acids: CASTEWRGASDTQYF. In DNA form, the CDR3 reads TGTGCCAGCACCGAATGGCGGGGGGCCTCAGATACGCAGTATTTT. V usage is TRBV11-2 and J usage is TRBJ2-3; 8 bases are a match to TRBD2. The trim removed 7 bases at V and 4 bases at J, leaving 10 bases unmatched. This CDR3 comprises 15 residues. CDR1 is SGHAT, CDR2 FQNNGV, per germline.

This clonotype was counted only a few times. The chain couples TRBV7-2 to TRBJ2-7, with TRBD2 identical over 9 bases. Germline V gene data show CDR1 as SGHTA and CDR2 as FQGNSA. The CDR3 covers 14 residues. Trimming removed 6 bases from V and 3 bases from J; junction bases left unmatched: 6. CDR3 protein: CASSINSGGYEQYV. CDR3 nucleotides: TGTGCCAGCAGTATTAATAGCGGGGGCTACGAGCAGTACGTC.

This clonotype has a handful of counts. CDR3 region: CASSPIRGNYNEQFF. CDR3 coding DNA: TGTGCCAGCAGCCCTATCAGGGGAAACTACAATGAGCAGTTCTTC. The chain is built from TRBV4-2 and TRBJ2-1, with D tentatively TRBD1 (6 bases). The V end lost 4 bases, the J end lost 3 bases, and 13 bases lay between the germline ends. The CDR3 has 15 residues. Germline CDR1 and CDR2: LGHNA and YNFKEQ.

This clonotype was counted a few times. This chain's CDR3 is CASSYPAVWVNTEAFF. The CDR3 coding sequence is TGTGCCAGCAGTTACCCGGCCGTTTGGGTGAACACTGAAGCTTTCTTT. The genes are TRBV6-2 or TRBV6-3 and TRBJ1-1; no firm D call. Trimming removed 2 bases at V and 0 bases at J, with 13 bases between. The CDR3 loop spans 16 amino acids. CDR1 and CDR2 from the germline V gene are MNHEY and SVGEGT.

The rearrangement uses TRBV9 and TRBJ2-1; 8 bases match TRBD2. Trimming took 0 bases from V and 9 from J; bases not matched to a gene: 8. This CDR3 is built from 15 residues. Germline CDR1 is SGDLS and CDR2 is YYNGEE. Here the CDR3 reads CASSVEAGVQVEQFF. The DNA of the CDR3 is TGTGCCAGCAGCGTAGAAGCGGGGGTCCAGGTTGAGCAGTTCTTC.

The V gene is TRBV18, the J gene TRBJ2-5; weak D call: TRBD1 (5 bases). The CDR3 covers 17 residues. Germline V CDR1 and CDR2: KGHSH, LQKENI. V lost 0 bases and J 0 bases, leaving 14 bases between the germline ends. CDR3 bases: TGTGCCAGCTCACCACCCACCGGACAAGAGTACCAAGAGACCCAGTACTTC. Its protein is CASSPPTGQEYQETQYF. Drawing the rest from reference TRBV18 and TRBJ2-5, the complete variable domain is NAGVMQNPRHLVRRRGQEARLRCSPMKGHSHVYWYRQLPEEGLKFMVYLQKENIIDESGMPKERFSAEFPKEGPSILRIQQVVRGDSAAYFCASSPPTGQEYQETQYFGPGTRLLVL.

This clonotype was detected only a few times. V and J are TRBV7-3 and TRBJ2-2, with D unclear. Trimming removed 5 bases from V and 4 bases from J, with 11 bases in between. The CDR3 consists of 14 residues. The germline CDR1 and CDR2 sequences are SGHTA and FQGTGA. The CDR3: CASSPPRGTGELFF. The CDR3 region has the DNA TGTGCCAGCAGCCCCCCCCGTGGCACCGGGGAGCTGTTTTTT.

Notes on this clonotype: No DNA is shown, since the ends of the CDR3 on it are uncertain; the CDR3 is the one TCRdb lists. V and J are TRBV7-2 and TRBJ2-2; the D call in the table, TRBD2, was not verified against the DNA. From germline, CDR1 is SGHTA and CDR2 FQGNSA. Ends included, the CDR3 has 13 residues. The CDR3 sequence is CAEEGLRAGELFF.

The chain has TRBV9 and TRBJ1-5; D call uncertain. V lost 3 bases, J lost 3 bases, and 13 bases lay in between. CDR3 length: 15 amino acids. Germline V gene sequence: CDR1 SGDLS, CDR2 YYNGEE. This chain's CDR3 is CASSADGMDNQPQHF. As DNA, the CDR3 is TGTGCCAGCAGCGCCGACGGGATGGACAATCAGCCCCAGCATTTT. Looking up the rest from reference TRBV9 and TRBJ1-5 gives the full variable domain: DSGVTQTPKHLITATGQRVTLRCSPRSGDLSVYWYQQSLDQGLQFLIQYYNGEERAKGNILERFSAQQFPDLHSELNLSSLELGDSALYFCASSADGMDNQPQHFGDGTRLSIL.

The V and J genes are TRBV25-1 and TRBJ1-1; D perhaps matches TRBD1 (6 bases). The CDR3 loop spans 14 amino acids. CDR1 MGHDK and CDR2 SYGVNS come from the germline V gene. The germline V and J ends were trimmed by 6 bases and 3 bases, with 14 bases remaining between them. CDR3 coding DNA: TGTGCCAGCAGGCCAGCAGGGGTGGACACTGAAGCTTTCTTT. It yields the protein CASRPAGVDTEAFF.

This clonotype was observed a few times. The rearrangement links TRBV12-3 or TRBV12-4 to TRBJ2-5; D not resolved. CDR3 length equals 13 residues. Trimming shortened V by 2 bases and J by 5 bases, and 9 bases separated the two germline ends. The CDR3 coding sequence is TGTGCCAGCAGTTTAAACGGGCGGGAGACCCAGTACTTC. This sequence encodes CASSLNGRETQYF.

J is TRBJ2-3 and V is TRBV28; no reliable D call. Germline V gene data show CDR1 as MDHEN and CDR2 as SYDVKM. The germline V and J ends were trimmed by 5 bases and 0 bases, with 12 bases remaining between them. The CDR3 spans 15 residues. The CDR3, as DNA: TGTGCCAGCAGTACTTACCTCTCTAGCACAGATACGCAGTATTTT. Residues: CASSTYLSSTDTQYF.